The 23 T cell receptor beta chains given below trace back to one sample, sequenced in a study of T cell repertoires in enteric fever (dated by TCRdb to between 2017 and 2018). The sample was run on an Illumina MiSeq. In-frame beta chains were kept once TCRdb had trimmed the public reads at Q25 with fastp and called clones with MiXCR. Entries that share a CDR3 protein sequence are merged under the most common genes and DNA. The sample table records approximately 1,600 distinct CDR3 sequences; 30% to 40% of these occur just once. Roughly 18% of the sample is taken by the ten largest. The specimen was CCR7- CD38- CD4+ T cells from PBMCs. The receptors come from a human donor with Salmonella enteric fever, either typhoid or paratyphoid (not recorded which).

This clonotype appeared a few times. The CDR3 coding sequence is TGCGCCAGCAGCTTGGGACAGGGGGACATTCAGTACTTC. It encodes CASSLGQGDIQYF. The chain uses TRBV5-1 and TRBJ2-4, with TRBD1 identical over 9 bases. The junction had 0 bases not matched to a gene; V was cut back by 0 bases and J by 8 bases. Germline lookup yields CDR1 SGHRS and CDR2 YFSETQ. The length of the CDR3 is 13 residues.

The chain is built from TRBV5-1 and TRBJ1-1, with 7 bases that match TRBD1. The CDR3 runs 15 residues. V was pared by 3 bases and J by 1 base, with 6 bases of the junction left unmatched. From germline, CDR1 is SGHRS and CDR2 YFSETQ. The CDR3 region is CASSSPGGGNTEAFF. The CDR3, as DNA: TGCGCCAGCAGCTCCCCAGGGGGGGGGAACACTGAAGCTTTCTTT.

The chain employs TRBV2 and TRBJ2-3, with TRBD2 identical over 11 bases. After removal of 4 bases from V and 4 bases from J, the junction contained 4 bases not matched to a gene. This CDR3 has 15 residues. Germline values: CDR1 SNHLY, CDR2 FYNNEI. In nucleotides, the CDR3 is TGTGCCAGCAGTGTAGCGGGAGGGAAAGCAGATACGCAGTATTTT. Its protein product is CASSVAGGKADTQYF.

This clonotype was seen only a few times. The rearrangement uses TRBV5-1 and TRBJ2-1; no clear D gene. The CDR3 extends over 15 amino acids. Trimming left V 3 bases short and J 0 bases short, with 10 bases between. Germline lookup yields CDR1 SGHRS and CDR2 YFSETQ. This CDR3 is CASSYDGSSYNEQFF. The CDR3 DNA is TGCGCCAGCAGCTATGACGGTAGCTCCTACAATGAGCAGTTCTTC.

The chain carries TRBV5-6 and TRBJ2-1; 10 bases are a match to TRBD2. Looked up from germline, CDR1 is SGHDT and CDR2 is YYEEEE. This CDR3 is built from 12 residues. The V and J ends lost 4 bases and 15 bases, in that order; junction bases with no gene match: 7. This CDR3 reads CASSIPSGRWFF. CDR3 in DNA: TGTGCCAGCAGCATACCTAGCGGGAGATGGTTCTTC.

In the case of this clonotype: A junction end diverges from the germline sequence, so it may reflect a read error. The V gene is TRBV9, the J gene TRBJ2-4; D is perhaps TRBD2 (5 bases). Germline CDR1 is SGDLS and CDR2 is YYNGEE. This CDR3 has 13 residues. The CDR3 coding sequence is TGTGCCATCAGCGTAGGACTTCTAAACATTCAGTACTTC. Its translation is CAISVGLLNIQYF.

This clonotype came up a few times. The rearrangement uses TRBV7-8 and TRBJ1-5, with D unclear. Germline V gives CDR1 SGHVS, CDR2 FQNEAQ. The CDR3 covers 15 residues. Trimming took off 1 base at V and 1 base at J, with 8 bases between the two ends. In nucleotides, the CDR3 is TGTGCCAGCAGCTTAGTCGGCGAGAGCAATCAGCCCCAGCATTTT. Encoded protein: CASSLVGESNQPQHF. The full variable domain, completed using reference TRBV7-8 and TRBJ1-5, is GAGVSQSPRYKVAKRGQDVALRCDPISGHVSLFWYQQALGQGPEFLTYFQNEAQLDKSGLPSDRFFAERPEGSVSTLKIQRTQQEDSAVYLCASSLVGESNQPQHFGDGTRLSIL.

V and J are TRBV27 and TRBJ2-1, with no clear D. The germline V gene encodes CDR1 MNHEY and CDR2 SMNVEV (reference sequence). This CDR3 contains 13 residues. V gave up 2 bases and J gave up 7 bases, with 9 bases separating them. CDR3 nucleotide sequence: TGTGCCAGCAGTTTACGCTCTACAAATGAGCAGTTCTTC. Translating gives CASSLRSTNEQFF.

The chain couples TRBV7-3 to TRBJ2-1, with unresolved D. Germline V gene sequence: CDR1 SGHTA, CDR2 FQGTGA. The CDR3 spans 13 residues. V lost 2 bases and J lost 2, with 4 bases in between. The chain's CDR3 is CASSLGAYNEQFF. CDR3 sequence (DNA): TGTGCCAGCAGCTTAGGGGCCTACAATGAGCAGTTCTTC.

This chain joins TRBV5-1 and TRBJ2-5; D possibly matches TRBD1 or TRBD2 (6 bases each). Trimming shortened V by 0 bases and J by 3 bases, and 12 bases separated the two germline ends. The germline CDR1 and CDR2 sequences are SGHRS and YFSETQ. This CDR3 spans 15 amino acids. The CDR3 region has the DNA TGCGCCAGCAGCTTGGACGGCGGGACAAAAGAGACCCAGTACTTC. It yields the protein CASSLDGGTKETQYF.

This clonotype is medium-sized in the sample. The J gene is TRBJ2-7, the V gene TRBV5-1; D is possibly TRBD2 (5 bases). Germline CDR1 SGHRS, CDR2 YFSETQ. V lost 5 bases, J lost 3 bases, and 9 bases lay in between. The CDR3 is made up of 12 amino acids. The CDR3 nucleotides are TGCGCCAGCAGGGACTCTATCTACGAGCAGTACTTC. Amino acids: CASRDSIYEQYF.

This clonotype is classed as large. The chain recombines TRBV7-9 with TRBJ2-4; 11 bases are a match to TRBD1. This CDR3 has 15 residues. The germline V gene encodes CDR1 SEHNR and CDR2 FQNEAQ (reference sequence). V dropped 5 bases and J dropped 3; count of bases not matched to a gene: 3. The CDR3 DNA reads TGTGCCAGCAGCCCCGGGACAGGGGGCAAAAACATTCAGTACTTC. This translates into CASSPGTGGKNIQYF.

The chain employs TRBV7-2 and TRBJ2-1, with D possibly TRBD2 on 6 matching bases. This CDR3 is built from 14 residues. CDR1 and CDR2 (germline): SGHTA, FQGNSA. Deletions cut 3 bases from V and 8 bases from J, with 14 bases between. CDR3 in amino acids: CASSLSQGLDEQFF. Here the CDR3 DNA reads TGTGCCAGCAGCTTGTCCCAGGGACTCGATGAGCAGTTCTTC.

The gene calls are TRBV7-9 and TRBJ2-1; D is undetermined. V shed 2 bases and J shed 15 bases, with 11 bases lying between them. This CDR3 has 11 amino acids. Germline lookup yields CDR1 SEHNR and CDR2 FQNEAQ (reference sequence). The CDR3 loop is CASSLSTDGFF. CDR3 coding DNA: TGTGCCAGCAGCTTATCAACAGATGGGTTCTTC.

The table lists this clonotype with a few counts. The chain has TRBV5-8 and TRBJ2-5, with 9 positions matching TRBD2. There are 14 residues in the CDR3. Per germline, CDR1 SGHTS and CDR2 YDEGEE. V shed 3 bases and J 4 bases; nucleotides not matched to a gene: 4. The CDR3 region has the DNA TGTGCCAGCAGCTCCGTACTAGCGGGAGAGACCCAGTACTTC. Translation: CASSSVLAGETQYF.

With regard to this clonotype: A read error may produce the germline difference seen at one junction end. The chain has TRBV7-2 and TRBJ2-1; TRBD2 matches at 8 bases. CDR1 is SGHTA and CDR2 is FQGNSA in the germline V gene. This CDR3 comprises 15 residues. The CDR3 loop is CASNPTGRAYDEQFF. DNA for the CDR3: TGTGCCAGCAACCCCACCGGGAGGGCCTACGATGAGCAGTTCTTC.

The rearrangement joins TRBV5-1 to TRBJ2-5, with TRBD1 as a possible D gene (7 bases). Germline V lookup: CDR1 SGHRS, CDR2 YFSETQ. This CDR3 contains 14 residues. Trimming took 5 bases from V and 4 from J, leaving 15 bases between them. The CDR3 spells CASRNRQGGETQYF. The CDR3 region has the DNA TGCGCCAGCAGAAACCGACAGGGAGGAGAGACCCAGTACTTC.

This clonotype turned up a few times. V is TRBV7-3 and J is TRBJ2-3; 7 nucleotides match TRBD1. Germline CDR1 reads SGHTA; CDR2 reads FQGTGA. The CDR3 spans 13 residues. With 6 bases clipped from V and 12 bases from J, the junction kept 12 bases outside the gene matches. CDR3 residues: CASSMSEQGSQYF. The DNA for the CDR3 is TGTGCCAGCAGTATGTCAGAACAGGGGTCTCAGTATTTT.

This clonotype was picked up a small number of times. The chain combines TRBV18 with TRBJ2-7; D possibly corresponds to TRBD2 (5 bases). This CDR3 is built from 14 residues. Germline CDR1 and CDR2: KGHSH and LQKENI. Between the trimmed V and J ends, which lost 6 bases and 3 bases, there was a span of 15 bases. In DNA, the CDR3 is TGTGCCAGCTCCCAGAGGGTCAGAGACTACGAGCAGTACTTC. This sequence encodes CASSQRVRDYEQYF.

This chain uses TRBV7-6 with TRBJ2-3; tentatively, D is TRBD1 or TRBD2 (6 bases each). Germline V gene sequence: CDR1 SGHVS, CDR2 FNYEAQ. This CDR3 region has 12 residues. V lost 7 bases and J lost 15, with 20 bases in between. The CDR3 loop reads CASNPKGGKRYF. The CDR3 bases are TGTGCCAGCAATCCCAAGGGGGGTAAGAGATATTTT. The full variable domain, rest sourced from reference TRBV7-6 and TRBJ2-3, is GAGVSQSPRYKVTKRGQDVALRCDPISGHVSLYWYRQALGQGPEFLTYFNYEAQQDKSGLPNDRFSAERPEGSISTLTIQRTEQRDSAMYRCASNPKGGKRYFGPGTRLTVL.

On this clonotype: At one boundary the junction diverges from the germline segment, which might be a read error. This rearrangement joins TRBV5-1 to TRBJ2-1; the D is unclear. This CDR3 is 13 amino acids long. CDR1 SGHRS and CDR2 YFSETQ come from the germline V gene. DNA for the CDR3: TGCACCAGCAGCTTGGTACGGGTGAATGAGCAGTTCTTC. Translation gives CTSSLVRVNEQFF.

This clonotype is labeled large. CDR3 coding DNA: TGTGCCAGCAGCCGCGGGACAGGGCCCTTACAGGGCAATGAGCAGTTCTTC. It specifies CASSRGTGPLQGNEQFF. This chain links TRBV7-9 with TRBJ2-1; the match to TRBD1 covers 9 bases. The CDR3 sequence is 17 residues long. The germline gives CDR1 SEHNR, CDR2 FQNEAQ (reference sequence). Germline trimming cut 5 bases from V and 6 bases from J; bases unmatched to any gene: 14.

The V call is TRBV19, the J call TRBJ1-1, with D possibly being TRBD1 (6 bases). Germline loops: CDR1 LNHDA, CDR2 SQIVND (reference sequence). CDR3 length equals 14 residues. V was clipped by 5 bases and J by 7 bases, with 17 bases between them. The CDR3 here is CASSGGRLDSEAFF. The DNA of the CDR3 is TGTGCCAGTAGTGGGGGACGGTTGGACAGTGAAGCTTTCTTT.